This T cell receptor (beta chain) is from a study of human T cells and chemical hapten exposure. Attachment of unique molecular identifiers to individual cDNA molecules was performed in the library. TCRdb reprocessed the RACE reads via MiXCR and lists one record per CDR3 protein. The table lists approximately 80,000 distinct CDR3 sequences, 10% of them singletons. This clonotype has at least ten counts. The time point denotes: patch test 2, 6 weeks after DPC sensitization. Treatment here: therapeutic diphenylcyclopropenone sensitization with weekly scalp DPC. This clonotype was sampled from a woman in her twenties or thirties with alopecia areata. Some clones in this sample may be carry-over from other donors' samples. This specimen was whole blood, taken in connection with sensitization to the hapten diphenylcyclopropenone (DPC).

CDR3 DNA: TGTGCCAGCAGTCCTCCCGGAGGGCCTAGTGAGCAGTTCTTC. It encodes CASSPPGGPSEQFF. The chain couples TRBV11-3 to TRBJ2-1, with TRBD2 as a possible D gene (6 bases). The V and J ends lost 6 bases and 9 bases respectively, with 18 bases between them. CDR3 size: 14 residues. Per germline, CDR1 SGHNT and CDR2 YENEEA.